One and the same sample provided the 25 T cell receptor beta chains below, sequenced in a study of T cell repertoires in cytomegalovirus infection (dated by TCRdb to between 2018 and 2021). Sequencer: Illumina HiSeq 1500. TCRdb applied fastp at Q25 and MiXCR to the public reads, then kept only in-frame beta chains. For every CDR3 protein sequence, its rows merge into one entry that carries the most common genes and DNA. In this sample the table shows roughly 720,000 distinct CDR3 sequences, under 40% of which occur a single time. The ten biggest clones cover around 2.8% of the sample. Specimen: PBMCs. These receptors came from a human donor in good health (CMV status not recorded). Some clones in this sample may be carry-over from other donors' samples.

This clonotype was seen a handful of times. The V and J genes are TRBV19 and TRBJ1-1; TRBD1 aligns across 9 bases. From germline, CDR1 is LNHDA and CDR2 SQIVND (reference sequence). The CDR3 runs 13 residues. CDR3 in DNA: TGTACAACCCGGGACAGGGTCGGAACTGAAGCTTTCTTT. Its translation is CTTRDRVGTEAFF.

V and J are TRBV28 and TRBJ1-2; 12 bases match TRBD1. The CDR3 runs 15 residues. Germline trimming cut 6 bases from V and 4 bases from J; bases unmatched to any gene: 6. Germline assignment: CDR1 MDHEN and CDR2 SYDVKM. The CDR3 coding sequence is TGTGCCAGCAGATACCGGGACAGGGGGCTCTATGGCTACACCTTC. Encoded protein: CASRYRDRGLYGYTF.

Ten or more counts support this clonotype. The CDR3 loop reads CASSLVISSNYGYTF. The CDR3 DNA reads TGTGCCAGCAGCTTAGTGATTTCTTCTAACTATGGCTACACCTTC. This chain connects TRBV7-2 to TRBJ1-2; D gene ambiguous. This CDR3 spans 15 amino acids. Germline CDR1 reads SGHTA; CDR2 reads FQGNSA. V gave up 1 base and J gave up 0 bases, with 9 bases separating them.

The rearrangement joins TRBV25-1 to TRBJ1-6; perhaps TRBD1 as D (5 bases). Germline loops: CDR1 MGHDK, CDR2 SYGVNS. This CDR3 spans 14 amino acids. V shed 5 bases and J shed 9 bases, with 14 bases lying between them. CDR3 protein: CASSPDRVGSPLHF. As DNA, the CDR3 is TGTGCCAGCAGTCCCGACAGAGTTGGTTCACCCCTCCACTTT.

The rearrangement uses TRBV6-1 and TRBJ2-1; 9 nucleotides match TRBD2. With V trimmed by 0 bases and J by 10 bases, 7 bases remained unmatched. The CDR3 spans 15 residues. The germline V gene encodes CDR1 MNHNS and CDR2 SASEGT. CDR3 bases: TGTGCCAGCAGTGAAGCGGGACTAGCAGACTTAGAGCAGTTCTTC. It encodes CASSEAGLADLEQFF.

On this clonotype itself: One junction end disagrees with the germline gene, perhaps due to a read error. The CDR3 bases are TGTGCCAGCAGCTTGGGGGACAGGGGACCCTCTGGGGCCAACTTCCTGACTTTC. Encoded protein: CASSLGDRGPSGANFLTF. The genes are TRBV5-5 and TRBJ2-6, with TRBD1 identical over 10 bases. CDR1 SGHKS and CDR2 YYEKEE come from the germline V gene (reference sequence). This CDR3 is 18 amino acids long.

The chain uses TRBV6-5 and TRBJ1-6; D is perhaps TRBD1 (6 bases). There are 16 residues in the CDR3. The germline gives CDR1 MNHEY, CDR2 SVGAGI. Trimming pared 5 bases from V and 2 bases from J, leaving 13 bases between. CDR3 DNA: TGTGCCAGCAGTCCAACAGGGTCTACCTATAATTCACCCCTCCACTTT. It translates to CASSPTGSTYNSPLHF.

This chain connects TRBV11-2 to TRBJ1-3; D is possibly TRBD1 (5 bases). Germline lookup yields CDR1 SGHAT and CDR2 FQNNGV. The V and J ends lost 5 bases and 2 bases respectively, with 16 bases between them. The CDR3 has 16 amino acids. The CDR3 sequence is CASSLRGKFAGNTIYF. Here the CDR3 DNA reads TGTGCCAGCAGCCTCCGGGGGAAGTTCGCTGGAAACACCATATATTTT.

A note on this clonotype: The final CDR3 position lacks the conserved phenylalanine or tryptophan, pointing to a likely read error. This chain uses TRBV6-5 with TRBJ1-6; possibly TRBD1 for D (6 bases). The germline CDR1 and CDR2 sequences are MNHEY and SVGAGI. CDR3 size: 16 residues. With 3 bases removed from V and 6 bases from J, the gap between germline ends came to 15 bases. In DNA, the CDR3 is TGTGCCAGCAGTTATGGTCCGGGACAAAGTAATTCACCCCTCCACTGT. This codes for CASSYGPGQSNSPLHC.

The table lists this clonotype with many counts. The CDR3 DNA reads as TGTGCCATCAGTGAGAAGTCCACAGATACGCAGTATTTT. It codes for CAISEKSTDTQYF. The gene calls are TRBV10-3 and TRBJ2-3, with D hard to call. V was trimmed by 2 bases and J by 2 bases, leaving 5 bases between them. Germline values: CDR1 ENHRY, CDR2 SYGVKD. The CDR3 is 13 amino acids.

This rearrangement joins TRBV29-1 to TRBJ1-5, with no clear D. CDR1 SQVTM and CDR2 ANQGSEA come from the germline V gene. The CDR3 totals 13 residues. Trimming stripped 4 bases from V and 6 bases from J, with 13 bases between. The CDR3 coding sequence is TGCAGCGTTGGAGGCAATCCCGGTCAGCCCCAGCATTTT. Amino acids: CSVGGNPGQPQHF.

The genes are TRBV28 and TRBJ1-2, with D tentatively TRBD1 (5 bases). The V gene's germline CDR1 is MDHEN and CDR2 SYDVKM. The CDR3 is 15 residues long. V was pared by 2 bases and J by 3 bases, with 13 bases between. This CDR3 reads CASSLLTRDHYGYTF. The CDR3 bases are TGTGCCAGCAGTTTACTCACGAGGGACCACTATGGCTACACCTTC.

This clonotype showed up just once. One base away lies a much larger clone, so this may be a sequencing read error. The chain couples TRBV7-2 to TRBJ2-1; D is uncertain. The CDR3 runs 13 residues. Germline lookup yields CDR1 SGHTA and CDR2 FQGNSA. The V gene lost 7 bases and the J gene lost 9 bases, with 16 bases spanning the gap. The CDR3 sequence: CASIQDPGGEQFF. The DNA of the CDR3 is TGTGCCAGCATCCAGGACCCAGGTGGTGAGCAGTTCTTC.

This clonotype was counted between two and nine times. This sequence joins TRBV4-1 and TRBJ1-4; 7 bases map to TRBD1. The J segment lost 8 bases and the V segment lost 2 bases, leaving 8 bases of the junction unmatched. Germline CDR1 and CDR2: MGHRA and YSYEKL. The CDR3 has 15 amino acids. The DNA for the CDR3 is TGCGCCAGCAGCCAAAGAGACAGGGAATGGGAAAAACTGTTTTTT. Translated: CASSQRDREWEKLFF.

The chain links TRBV25-1 to TRBJ1-6; tentatively, D is TRBD1 (6 bases). The ends were cut back, 7 bases at V and 8 bases at J, with 15 bases in the middle. The CDR3 consists of 14 residues. CDR1 is MGHDK and CDR2 is SYGVNS in the germline V gene. In nucleotides, the CDR3 is TGTGCCAGCACGTCCAGCGGGGGGCATTCACCCCTCCACTTT. Its translation: CASTSSGGHSPLHF.

This clonotype was counted ten times or more. The genes are TRBV7-2 and TRBJ2-4; D is ambiguous. CDR1 and CDR2 (germline): SGHTA, FQGNSA. CDR3 length equals 16 residues. V was pared by 4 bases and J by 1 base, with 14 bases between. The DNA of the CDR3 is TGTGCCAGCAGCTCAAACAGTGGGATGGCCAAAAACATTCAGTACTTC. Translated, it gives CASSSNSGMAKNIQYF.

This clonotype was observed once. J is TRBJ2-3 and V is TRBV28; the D is unclear. This CDR3 has 15 residues. From germline, CDR1 is MDHEN and CDR2 SYDVKM. V was shortened by 6 bases and J by 1 base, with 14 bases between the two germline ends. CDR3 in amino acids: CASRPRGQGTDTQYF. The DNA of the CDR3 is TGTGCCAGCAGACCCCGCGGCCAGGGCACAGATACGCAGTATTTT.

V usage is TRBV14 and J usage is TRBJ1-1; D gene unclear. V lost 4 bases, J lost 1 base, and 22 bases lay in between. This CDR3 contains 18 residues. Germline V gene data show CDR1 as SGHDN and CDR2 as FVKESK. CDR3 in amino acids: CASSRPSFEGRGNTEAFF. In DNA form, the CDR3 reads TGTGCCAGCAGCCGACCTTCTTTTGAGGGCCGGGGGAACACTGAAGCTTTCTTT.

This clonotype was detected only a few times. The chain combines TRBV20-1 with TRBJ2-1; D uncertain. V lost 6 bases, J lost 3 bases, and 18 bases lay in between. The CDR3 has 15 residues. The germline CDR1 and CDR2 sequences are DFQATT and SNEGSKA (reference sequence). Here the CDR3 DNA reads TGCAGTGCGAGTTCCCGTCAGTACGGCTACAATGAGCAGTTCTTC. This translates into CSASSRQYGYNEQFF.

This clonotype was detected ten times or more. J is TRBJ1-2 and V is TRBV3-1; D is unclear. V was pared by 5 bases and J by 3 bases, with 13 bases between. The CDR3 is made up of 14 amino acids. Germline CDR1 LGHDT, CDR2 YNNKEL (reference sequence). The CDR3 bases are TGTGCCAGCAGCGCGGGCGGATGGGACTATGGCTACACCTTC. Its protein is CASSAGGWDYGYTF.

CDR3 nucleotides: TGTGCCAGCCATCCCCGGGGGGCCCGAAACCCTGAAGCTTTCTTT. This codes for CASHPRGARNPEAFF. The genes are TRBV12-3 or TRBV12-4 and TRBJ1-1; a weak D match, TRBD1 (6 bases). V lost 8 bases and J lost 6, with 22 bases in between. The CDR3 runs 15 residues.

A few counts support this clonotype. This sequence joins TRBV7-6 and TRBJ2-2; no firm D call. Germline CDR1 and CDR2: SGHVS and FNYEAQ. With 1 base removed from V and 6 bases from J, the gap between germline ends came to 9 bases. The CDR3 has 14 residues. The CDR3 is CASSLGGEPGELFF. DNA of the CDR3: TGTGCCAGCAGCTTAGGAGGAGAACCCGGGGAGCTGTTTTTT.

The V and J genes are TRBV7-4 and TRBJ1-1, with D perhaps matching TRBD1 (6 bases). Germline CDR1 reads SGHVT; CDR2 reads SQSDAQ. This CDR3 region has 15 residues. Trimming took off 5 bases at V and 4 bases at J, with 17 bases between the two ends. CDR3 region: CASSPYGTSTTEAFF. CDR3 bases: TGTGCCAGCAGCCCTTACGGGACAAGCACCACTGAAGCTTTCTTT. The complete variable domain, with remaining parts taken from reference TRBV7-4 and TRBJ1-1, reads GAGVSQSPRYKVAKRGRDVALRCDSISGHVTLYWYRQTLGQGSEVLTYSQSDAQRDKSGRPSGRFSAERPERSVSTLKIQRTEQGDSAVYLCASSPYGTSTTEAFFGQGTRLTVV.

This chain connects TRBV7-9 to TRBJ2-7; no reliable D call. Trimming stripped 1 base from V and 0 bases from J, with 16 bases between. CDR3 length: 17 amino acids. CDR1 is SEHNR, CDR2 FQNEAQ, per germline (reference sequence). The CDR3 nucleotides are TGTGCCAGCAGCTTAGAGGTCGGCCTATTCTCCTCCTACGAGCAGTACTTC. This sequence encodes CASSLEVGLFSSYEQYF.

This chain joins TRBV7-2 and TRBJ2-7; D is undetermined. This CDR3 is built from 19 residues. V lost 5 bases and J lost 3, with 29 bases in between. The germline gives CDR1 SGHTA, CDR2 FQGNSA. The CDR3 DNA sequence: TGTGCCAGCAGCCCAGGATTGGTAGTGTTCGGCCGGTTGGGCTACGAGCAGTACTTC. Protein: CASSPGLVVFGRLGYEQYF.